The 9 T cell receptor beta chains presented below share a single source sample, sequenced in a study of cytomegalovirus exposure and HLA in healthy donors. 13 Jbeta primers and 60 Vbeta primers were used for the PCR. Libraries were prepared by immunoSEQ multiplex PCR; TCRdb keeps only in-frame clonotypes and omits some of them. The data contain roughly 70,000 clones, around 66% of them singletons. The material sequenced was PBMCs. These receptors all come from a male donor in good health and CMV-seropositive.

This clone was seen a single time. In DNA form, the CDR3 reads TGTGCCAGCAGCTCCGGGACACCAGCTGGGAATTCACCCCTCCACTTT. Protein: CASSSGTPAGNSPLHF. The chain joins TRBV5-4 to TRBJ1-6, with D possibly TRBD1 on 6 matching bases. There are 16 residues in the CDR3. Trimming left V 3 bases short and J 7 bases short, with 17 bases between. The germline V gene encodes CDR1 SGHNT and CDR2 YYREEE (reference sequence). Drawing the rest from reference TRBV5-4 and TRBJ1-6, the complete variable domain is ETGVTQSPTHLIKTRGQQVTLRCSSQSGHNTVSWYQQALGQGPQFIFQYYREEENGRGNFPPRFSGLQFPNYSSELNVNALELDDSALYLCASSSGTPAGNSPLHFGNGTRLTVT.

About this clone: At one of its ends the junction is not consistent with the germline gene, which may arise from a read error. The chain has TRBV7-9 and TRBJ1-3, with D possibly matching TRBD1 (6 bases). Germline lookup yields CDR1 SEHNR and CDR2 FQNEAQ (reference sequence). CDR3 length: 14 residues. CDR3 nucleotide sequence: TGTTCCAGCAGCTCCTATAGGGGGGGTGACACCATATATTTT. It specifies CSSSSYRGGDTIYF.

The chain's CDR3 is CASSLFEEQYF. The DNA of the CDR3 is TGTGCCAGCAGCCTGTTCGAGGAGCAGTACTTC. V is TRBV5-4 and J is TRBJ2-7; D ambiguous. CDR1 is SGHNT and CDR2 is YYREEE in the germline V gene (reference sequence). The CDR3 runs to 11 residues. With 4 bases removed from V and 7 bases from J, the gap between germline ends came to 9 bases.

The gene calls are TRBV5-1 and TRBJ2-2; D perhaps matches TRBD1 (6 bases). From germline, CDR1 is SGHRS and CDR2 YFSETQ. The CDR3 length is 14 residues. The V and J ends lost 3 bases and 3 bases respectively, with 9 bases between them. Here the CDR3 reads CASSSRTDTGELFF. As DNA, the CDR3 is TGCGCCAGCAGCTCGAGGACAGACACCGGGGAGCTGTTTTTT.

V and J are TRBV11-3 and TRBJ2-3, with D possibly TRBD2 on 5 matching bases. Per germline, CDR1 SGHNT and CDR2 YENEEA. This CDR3 is 15 amino acids long. Trimming shortened V by 4 bases and J by 2 bases, and 13 bases separated the two germline ends. In DNA form, the CDR3 reads TGTGCCAGCAGCTCGAGGACTTCCGACACAGATACGCAGTATTTT. This encodes CASSSRTSDTDTQYF.

This chain connects TRBV7-8 to TRBJ1-2; 8 nucleotides line up with TRBD1. The CDR3 totals 13 residues. V shed 5 bases, J shed 3 bases, and the junction held 2 bases outside the gene matches. Germline CDR1 reads SGHVS; CDR2 reads FQNEAQ. This CDR3 reads CASSVDRDYGYTF. CDR3 DNA: TGTGCCAGCAGCGTGGACAGGGACTATGGCTACACCTTC. Looking up the rest from reference TRBV7-8 and TRBJ1-2 gives the full variable domain: GAGVSQSPRYKVAKRGQDVALRCDPISGHVSLFWYQQALGQGPEFLTYFQNEAQLDKSGLPSDRFFAERPEGSVSTLKIQRTQQEDSAVYLCASSVDRDYGYTFGSGTRLTVV.

The chain joins TRBV9 to TRBJ1-5; a weak D match, TRBD1 (6 bases). In germline, CDR1 is SGDLS, CDR2 YYNGEE. The CDR3 has 15 amino acids. V was clipped by 1 base and J by 1 base, with 9 bases between them. The CDR3 sequence is CASSVSGVSNQPQHF. The CDR3 DNA follows: TGTGCCAGCAGCGTATCAGGGGTGAGCAATCAGCCCCAGCATTTT.

The CDR3 nucleotides read TGTGCCAGCAGCTTGGTAGGCCAGGCGAAGTACTTC. This codes for CASSLVGQAKYF. The rearrangement links TRBV5-6 to TRBJ2-7, with D unclear. Trimming pared 0 bases from V and 11 bases from J, leaving 12 bases between. Germline V gene sequence: CDR1 SGHDT, CDR2 YYEEEE. This CDR3 comprises 12 residues.

The chain links TRBV11-3 to TRBJ2-3, with 8 bases that match TRBD2. The V gene's germline CDR1 is SGHNT and CDR2 YENEEA. Trimming at V came to 3 bases and at J to 3 bases, leaving 5 bases not matched to a gene. There are 15 residues in the CDR3. CDR3 residues: CASSFAGGGTDTQYF. CDR3 coding DNA: TGTGCCAGCAGCTTCGCGGGGGGCGGGACAGATACGCAGTATTTT.